This TCR beta chain was captured by sequencing in a study of T cell changes during pregnancy in multiple sclerosis. This clone appeared a few times. The V and J ends lost 0 bases and 0 bases respectively, with 9 bases between them. The germline V gene has CDR1 MGHRA and CDR2 YSYEKL. The CDR3 sequence is 16 residues long. Profiled with immunoSEQ multiplex PCR; TCRdb holds only in-frame clones, not every one. The table lists tens of thousands of clones, about nine tenths of them singletons, with around 12% in the top ten. Material: CD8+ T cells from peripheral blood mononuclear cells, obtained in the first trimester of pregnancy. The rearrangement joins TRBV4-1 to TRBJ1-5; D gene ambiguous. The receptor comes from a female donor with multiple sclerosis, enrolled in a pregnancy study. In nucleotides, the CDR3 is TGCGCCAGCAGCCAAGAGGCAGAACATAGCAATCAGCCCCAGCATTTT. Translating gives CASSQEAEHSNQPQHF.